This T cell receptor beta chain was observed in a study of prognosis after radiotherapy for stage I lung cancer. Details on this clonotype: Its antigen is currently unknown. The likely explanation is a read error, given a far larger clone one base away.

The V gene's germline CDR1 is MNHEY and CDR2 SVGAGI. J lost 2 bases, V lost 7 bases, and 10 bases had no gene match. The CDR3 extends over 15 amino acids. Amplicons of TCR beta CDR3 were generated from genomic DNA by two-round multiplex PCR. The first PCR round targeted every TRBV and TRBJ gene with specific primers. Universal primers primed the second round of PCR. A single record per CDR3 protein comes from TCRdb applying MiXCR to the multiplex PCR reads. The sample lists 30,000 to 40,000 distinct CDR3 sequences; under 40% were seen once. Findings and limits, study-wide: Shannon entropy after stereotactic body radiation therapy was lower in patients who developed distant metastases. As reported, TRBV and TRBJ gene usage differed between patients who had metastases and those who did not.

This sequence was found in a donor older than 45 with non-small cell lung cancer. Sequenced material: PBMCs, taken before or after stereotactic body radiation therapy (not recorded which). The chain uses TRBV6-5 and TRBJ2-7; 8 bases fit TRBD1. Here the CDR3 reads CASITPTGAAYEQYF. In nucleotides, the CDR3 is TGTGCCAGCATTACTCCGACAGGGGCGGCCTACGAGCAGTACTTC.